The 21 T cell receptor beta chains below all came from one sample that was sequenced in a study of blood T cell repertoires in COVID-19. Sequenced by immunoSEQ multiplex PCR; TCRdb stores in-frame clones only, minus some. The sample has around 120,000 clones, almost 85% seen once. Material for sequencing was peripheral blood. Receptor source: a man in his 70s with active or convalescent COVID-19.

The genes are TRBV5-1 and TRBJ1-2; 7 bases agree with TRBD1. From germline, CDR1 is SGHRS and CDR2 YFSETQ. The trim removed 3 bases at V and 4 bases at J, leaving 9 bases unmatched. This CDR3 contains 15 residues. The CDR3 loop reads CASSSQTGAPYGYTF. In DNA form, the CDR3 reads TGCGCCAGCAGCTCCCAAACAGGGGCGCCCTATGGCTACACCTTC.

CDR3 in amino acids: CASSLGQIGYTF. CDR3 DNA sequence: TGTGCCAGCAGTTTAGGTCAAATTGGCTACACCTTC. The rearrangement uses TRBV12-3 or TRBV12-4 and TRBJ1-2; D remains ambiguous. The CDR3 has 12 residues. Trimming cost V 1 base and J 7 bases, with 7 bases left between them.

The CDR3 DNA is TGTGCCAGCAGTGTTGAAAGGAGCGCTGAAGCTTTCTTT. This sequence encodes CASSVERSAEAFF. The chain couples TRBV2 to TRBJ1-1; D remains ambiguous. The CDR3 runs to 13 residues. Trimming cost V 4 bases and J 6 bases, with 12 bases left between them. Germline V lookup: CDR1 SNHLY, CDR2 FYNNEI.

The chain couples TRBV6-8 to TRBJ1-5, with D perhaps matching TRBD1 (5 bases). The CDR3 consists of 15 residues. The V end lost 8 bases, the J end lost 6 bases, and 20 bases lay between the germline ends. CDR1 and CDR2 from the germline V gene are MNHGY and SAAAGT. The CDR3 DNA reads TGTGCCAGCTCTTCCGGCCAGGGATCGCGTCAGCCCCAGCATTTT. Translation gives CASSSGQGSRQPQHF.

The chain links TRBV15 to TRBJ1-4; a possible D gene is TRBD1 (5 bases). The CDR3 spans 15 residues. Germline loops: CDR1 LNHNV, CDR2 YYDKDF (reference sequence). The V end was cut by 5 bases, the J end by 4 bases, with 14 bases between. The CDR3 protein is CATSSEGVHNEKLFF. As DNA, the CDR3 is TGTGCCACCAGCTCCGAAGGGGTCCATAATGAAAAACTGTTTTTT.

The gene calls are TRBV24-1 and TRBJ1-3, with D perhaps TRBD1 (5 bases). The CDR3 has 15 residues. V was pared by 4 bases and J by 4 bases, with 13 bases between. Per germline, CDR1 KGHDR and CDR2 SFDVKD. CDR3 in amino acids: CATSDSQDLGNTIYF. The CDR3 region has the DNA TGTGCCACCAGTGACTCACAGGATCTCGGAAACACCATATATTTT.

The V gene is TRBV4-2, the J gene TRBJ2-7, with D perhaps TRBD1 (6 bases). V lost 1 base, J lost 3 bases, and 10 bases lay in between. The germline V gene encodes CDR1 LGHNA and CDR2 YNFKEQ. The CDR3 has 14 amino acids. CDR3 residues: CASSQAQGSYEQYF. CDR3 nucleotide sequence: TGTGCCAGCAGCCAAGCCCAGGGGAGCTACGAGCAGTACTTC.

This clone has just one count. The chain is built from TRBV29-1 and TRBJ1-1; D unresolved. There are 13 residues in the CDR3. V was shortened by 7 bases and J by 2 bases, with 14 bases between the two germline ends. Germline CDR1 and CDR2: SQVTM and ANQGSEA. CDR3 sequence reads: CSARDDINTEAFF. Here the CDR3 DNA reads TGCAGCGCCCGAGACGACATAAACACTGAAGCTTTCTTT.

This chain joins TRBV6-5 and TRBJ2-7, with D maybe TRBD2 (6 bases). The CDR3 contains 15 residues. Germline lookup yields CDR1 MNHEY and CDR2 SVGAGI. Trimming pared 0 bases from V and 4 bases from J, leaving 13 bases between. This CDR3 reads CASSYSMVEGYEQYF. The CDR3 coding sequence is TGTGCCAGCAGTTACTCTATGGTGGAGGGTTACGAGCAGTACTTC.

The rearrangement links TRBV10-3 to TRBJ1-4; unclear D gene. Germline-derived CDR1 and CDR2 are ENHRY and SYGVKD. V lost 10 bases and J 8 bases, leaving 17 bases between the germline ends. This CDR3 has 13 amino acids. CDR3 sequence: CASSREEEEKLFF. The CDR3 DNA reads TGTGCCAGTAGCCGGGAAGAAGAGGAAAAACTGTTTTTT.

This clone appeared a single time. The genes are TRBV11-2 and TRBJ2-3, with TRBD2 matching over 9 bases. V gave up 1 base and J gave up 5 bases; unmatched junction bases: 7. This CDR3 is 16 amino acids long. CDR1 is SGHAT and CDR2 is FQNNGV in the germline V gene. The DNA for the CDR3 is TGTGCCAGCAGCTTAGTTGGCGGGAGGGTCGTAGATACGCAGTATTTT. Translating gives CASSLVGGRVVDTQYF.

J is TRBJ2-5 and V is TRBV11-3, with D tentatively TRBD2 (6 bases). V dropped 5 bases and J dropped 3 bases, with 19 bases sitting between them. There are 16 residues in the CDR3. The V gene's germline CDR1 is SGHNT and CDR2 YENEEA. The CDR3 DNA reads TGTGCCAGCAGCCTCCCTCGCGGGGCTATAGAAGAGACCCAGTACTTC. This encodes CASSLPRGAIEETQYF.

The rearrangement joins TRBV5-1 to TRBJ1-4, with D hard to call. Trimming stripped 0 bases from V and 8 bases from J, with 14 bases between. CDR3 length: 15 amino acids. Germline V CDR1 and CDR2: SGHRS, YFSETQ. Here the CDR3 DNA reads TGCGCCAGCAGCTTGGATGGGCATACGTCGGAAAAACTGTTTTTT. The encoded protein is CASSLDGHTSEKLFF.

This clone was seen many times. The CDR3 coding sequence is TGTGCCAGCAGAGGCGGTGGAGAGCGGGGTGAAGCTTTCTTT. This gives the protein CASRGGGERGEAFF. V is TRBV2 and J is TRBJ1-1; no reliable D call. Germline V gives CDR1 SNHLY, CDR2 FYNNEI. CDR3 length: 14 amino acids. The V and J ends lost 6 bases and 7 bases respectively, with 18 bases between them.

This chain links TRBV3-1 (or the pseudogene TRBV3-2) with TRBJ2-5; possible D gene TRBD2, 6 bases. V gave up 5 bases and J gave up 1 base, with 11 bases separating them. Germline values: CDR1 LGHDT, CDR2 YNNKEL (reference sequence). This CDR3 is 14 amino acids long. The DNA of the CDR3 is TGTGCCAGCAGCTCGGGACTGCTCCAAGAGACCCAGTACTTC. Residues: CASSSGLLQETQYF.

The table lists this clone with a count of one. V is TRBV11-2 and J is TRBJ2-5; TRBD2 is a possible D gene (6 bases). Trimming pared 5 bases from V and 5 bases from J, leaving 30 bases between. Looked up from germline, CDR1 is SGHAT and CDR2 is FQNNGV. This CDR3 spans 19 amino acids. CDR3 region: CASSPTIQQALARTETQYF. The CDR3 DNA reads as TGTGCCAGCAGCCCAACTATACAGCAAGCCCTAGCGCGAACCGAGACCCAGTACTTC.

The chain links TRBV4-3 to TRBJ2-3; 11 bases agree with TRBD2. The germline CDR1 and CDR2 sequences are LGHNA and YSLEER. V was clipped by 0 bases and J by 4 bases; unmatched bases: 3. The CDR3 runs 16 residues. CDR3 protein: CASSQELAGVADTQYF. The CDR3 DNA follows: TGCGCCAGCAGCCAAGAACTAGCGGGAGTGGCAGATACGCAGTATTTT.

This clone was seen a few times. The chain couples TRBV7-2 to TRBJ1-1; D remains unclear. Germline CDR1 SGHTA, CDR2 FQGNSA. With 1 base removed from V and 3 bases from J, the gap between germline ends came to 6 bases. The CDR3 has 13 residues. In DNA, the CDR3 is TGTGCCAGCAGCTTAGAATCCGACACTGAAGCTTTCTTT. As protein: CASSLESDTEAFF.

V usage is TRBV7-2 and J usage is TRBJ2-3; 10 bases are shared with TRBD2. Germline-derived CDR1 and CDR2 are SGHTA and FQGNSA. The CDR3 loop spans 16 amino acids. Losses at the gene ends were 5 bases for V and 6 bases for J; bases not matched to a gene: 11. This chain's CDR3 is CASSLQRGGRPDTQYF. CDR3 sequence (DNA): TGTGCCAGCAGCCTCCAGCGGGGGGGCCGGCCCGATACGCAGTATTTT.

The CDR3: CASSLKGQTYEQYF. DNA for the CDR3: TGTGCCAGCAGCTTAAAAGGACAGACCTACGAGCAGTACTTC. The rearrangement uses TRBV7-2 and TRBJ2-7, with a possible D match to TRBD1 (6 bases). V lost 2 bases to trimming and J lost 2 bases, with 10 bases between them. The CDR3 has 14 amino acids. Germline values: CDR1 SGHTA, CDR2 FQGNSA.

J is TRBJ2-7 and V is TRBV7-2; 12 nucleotides line up with TRBD1. Looked up from germline, CDR1 is SGHTA and CDR2 is FQGNSA. The CDR3 sequence is 16 residues long. J lost 5 bases, V lost 0 bases, and 5 bases had no gene match. Here the CDR3 reads CASSLAVGQGADEQYF. The CDR3 nucleotides read TGTGCCAGCAGCTTAGCGGTGGGACAGGGGGCCGACGAGCAGTACTTC.